This T cell receptor (beta chain) was sequenced for a study of control samples from healthy donors and cancer patients. Generated by immunoSEQ multiplex PCR, the TCRdb table keeps only in-frame clones and is missing some. This table has about 170,000 clones, 88% appearing once. CDR1 is SGHRS and CDR2 is YFSETQ in the germline V gene. V gave up 0 bases and J gave up 4 bases, with 13 bases separating them. CDR3 size: 15 residues. Sequencing used blood. The TCR comes from a woman in her 30s in good health. The chain recombines TRBV5-1 with TRBJ1-1; D gene ambiguous. The CDR3 DNA reads as TGCGCCAGCAGCTTGGCCGGGGAGGGAGGCACTGAAGCTTTCTTT. It encodes CASSLAGEGGTEAFF.